A selection of T cell receptor beta chains follows, all from one sample in a study of lymphopenia after photon versus proton radiotherapy. TCRdb keeps only in-frame clones here, not all; method: immunoSEQ multiplex PCR. The sample lists 40,000 or so clones, 92% occurring once. The source material was peripheral blood, sampled from a patient treated with photon-based radiotherapy. Receptors were obtained from a man aged 55 to 69 with cholangiocarcinoma. Both conserved end residues are part of each CDR3.

TRBV18,TRBJ1-4,CASSGVNEKLFF
TRBV7-2,TRBJ1-1,CASSAGTVRITEAFF
TRBV5-1,TRBJ2-3,CASSFPGAGSSTDTQYF
TRBV28,TRBJ2-1,CASSSRTGLLDEQFF
TRBV19,TRBJ2-1,CASSVQQAKKNEQFF
TRBV30,TRBJ1-6,CAWGPMSAVHNSPLHF
TRBV28,TRBJ1-2,CASSTGGHYGYTF
TRBV7-3,TRBJ2-5,CASSLDAGRQTQYF
TRBV7-2,TRBJ1-2,CASSPLGQNYGYTF
TRBV7-9,TRBJ2-1,CASSLTTGPNFDEQFF
TRBV29-1,TRBJ2-1,CSVRQDAYNEQFF
TRBV19,TRBJ1-6,CASSTRTGVNSPLHF
TRBV5-1,TRBJ1-5,CASSLEGGDSNQPQHF
TRBV6-5,TRBJ1-2,CASKRGQGSRYGYTF
TRBV6-4,TRBJ2-3,CASSDETSGGNTQYF
TRBV27,TRBJ1-6,CASSWIQGRGVHNSPLHF
TRBV7-6,TRBJ2-7,CASSLRAEQYF
TRBV11-2,TRBJ2-5,CASSPGTSGRTGETQYF